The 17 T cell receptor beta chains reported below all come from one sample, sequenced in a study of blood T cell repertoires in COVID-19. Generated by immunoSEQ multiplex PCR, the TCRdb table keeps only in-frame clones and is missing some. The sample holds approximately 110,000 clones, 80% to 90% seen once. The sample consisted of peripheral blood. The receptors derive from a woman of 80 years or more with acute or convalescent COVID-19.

CDR3 region: CASMAPSENTGELFF. DNA of the CDR3: TGTGCCAGCATGGCCCCTAGCGAGAACACCGGGGAGCTGTTTTTT. The rearrangement joins TRBV2 to TRBJ2-2, with D possibly TRBD2 on 6 matching bases. V gave up 7 bases and J gave up 1 base, with 13 bases separating them. The CDR3 extends over 15 amino acids. CDR1 is SNHLY and CDR2 is FYNNEI in the germline V gene. Variable domain in full (rest from reference TRBV2 and TRBJ2-2): EPEVTQTPSHQVTQMGQEVILRCVPISNHLYFYWYRQILGQKVEFLVSFYNNEISEKSEIFDDQFSVERPDGSNFTLKIRSTKLEDSAMYFCASMAPSENTGELFFGEGSRLTVL.

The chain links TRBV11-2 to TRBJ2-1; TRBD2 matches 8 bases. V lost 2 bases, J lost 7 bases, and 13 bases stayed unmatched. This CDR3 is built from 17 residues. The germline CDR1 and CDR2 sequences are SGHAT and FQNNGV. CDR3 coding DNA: TGTGCCAGCAGCTTATCCAAGATGGCCCCGGGGGGGAATGAGCAGTTCTTC. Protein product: CASSLSKMAPGGNEQFF.

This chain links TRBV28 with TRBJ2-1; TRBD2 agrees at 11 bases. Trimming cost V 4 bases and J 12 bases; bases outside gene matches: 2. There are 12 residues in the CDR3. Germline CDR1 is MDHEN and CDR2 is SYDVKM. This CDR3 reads CASSSTSGGQFF. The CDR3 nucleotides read TGTGCCAGCAGTTCTACTAGCGGGGGGCAGTTCTTC.

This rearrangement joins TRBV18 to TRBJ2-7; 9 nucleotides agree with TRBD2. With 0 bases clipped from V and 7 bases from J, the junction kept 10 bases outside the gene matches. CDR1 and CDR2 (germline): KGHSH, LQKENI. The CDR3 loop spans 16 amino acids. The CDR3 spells CASSPPAGGGSGEQYF. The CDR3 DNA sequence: TGTGCCAGCTCACCACCAGCGGGGGGTGGGTCTGGGGAGCAGTACTTC.

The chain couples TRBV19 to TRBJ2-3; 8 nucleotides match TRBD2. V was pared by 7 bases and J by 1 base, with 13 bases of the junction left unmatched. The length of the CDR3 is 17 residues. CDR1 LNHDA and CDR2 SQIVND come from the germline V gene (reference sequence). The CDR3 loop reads CASTSGTRAGGTDTQYF. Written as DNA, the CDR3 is TGTGCCAGTACCTCCGGGACTAGAGCGGGGGGCACAGATACGCAGTATTTT.

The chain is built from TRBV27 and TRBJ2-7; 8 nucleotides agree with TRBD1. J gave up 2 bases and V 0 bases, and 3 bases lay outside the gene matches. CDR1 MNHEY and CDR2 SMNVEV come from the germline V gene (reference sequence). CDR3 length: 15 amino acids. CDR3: CASSLSQGGPYEQYF. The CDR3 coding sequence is TGTGCCAGCAGTTTATCACAGGGGGGCCCCTACGAGCAGTACTTC.

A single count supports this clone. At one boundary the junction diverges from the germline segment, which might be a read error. The CDR3 protein is CASSLDNADTQYF. The DNA of the CDR3 is TGCGCCAGCAGTTTGGACAACGCAGATACGCAGTATTTT. This chain links TRBV5-1 with TRBJ2-3, with TRBD1 as a possible D gene (5 bases). CDR1 is SGHRS and CDR2 is YFSETQ in the germline V gene. The CDR3 covers 13 residues. Drawing the rest from reference TRBV5-1 and TRBJ2-3, the complete variable domain is KAGVTQTPRYLIKTRGQQVTLSCSPISGHRSVSWYQQTPGQGLQFLFEYFSETQRNKGNFPGRFSGRQFSNSRSEMNVSTLELGDSALYLCASSLDNADTQYFGPGTRLTVL.

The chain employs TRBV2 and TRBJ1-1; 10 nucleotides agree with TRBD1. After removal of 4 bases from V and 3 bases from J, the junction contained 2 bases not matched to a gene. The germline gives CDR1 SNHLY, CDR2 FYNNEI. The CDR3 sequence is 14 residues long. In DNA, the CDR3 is TGTGCCAGCAGTGGGGACAGGGGCTACACTGAAGCTTTCTTT. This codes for CASSGDRGYTEAFF.

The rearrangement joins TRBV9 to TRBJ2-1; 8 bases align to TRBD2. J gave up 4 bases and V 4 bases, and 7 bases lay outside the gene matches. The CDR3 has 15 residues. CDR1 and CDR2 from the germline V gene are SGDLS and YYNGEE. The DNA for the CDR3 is TGTGCCAGCAGCCTTAGCGGGGATTCGTACAATGAGCAGTTCTTC. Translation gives CASSLSGDSYNEQFF. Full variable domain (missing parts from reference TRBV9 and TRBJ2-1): DSGVTQTPKHLITATGQRVTLRCSPRSGDLSVYWYQQSLDQGLQFLIQYYNGEERAKGNILERFSAQQFPDLHSELNLSSLELGDSALYFCASSLSGDSYNEQFFGPGTRLTVL.

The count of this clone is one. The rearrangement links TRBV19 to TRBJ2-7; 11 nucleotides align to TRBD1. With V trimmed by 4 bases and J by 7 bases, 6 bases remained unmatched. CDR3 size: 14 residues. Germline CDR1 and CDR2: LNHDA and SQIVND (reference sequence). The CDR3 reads CASSRGQGAWEQYF. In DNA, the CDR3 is TGTGCCAGTAGTAGAGGACAGGGGGCGTGGGAGCAGTACTTC.

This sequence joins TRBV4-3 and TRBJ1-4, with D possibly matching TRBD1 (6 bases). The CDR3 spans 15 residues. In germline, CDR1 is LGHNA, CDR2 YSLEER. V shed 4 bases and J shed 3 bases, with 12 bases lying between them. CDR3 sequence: CASSRTGYPNEKLFF. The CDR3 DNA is TGCGCCAGCAGCCGAACAGGGTACCCTAATGAAAAACTGTTTTTT.

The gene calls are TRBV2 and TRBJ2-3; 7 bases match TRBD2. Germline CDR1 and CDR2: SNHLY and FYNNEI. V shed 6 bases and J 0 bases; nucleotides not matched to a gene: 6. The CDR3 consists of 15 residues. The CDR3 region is CASRGLVSSTDTQYF. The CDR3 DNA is TGTGCCAGCAGAGGACTAGTCTCTAGCACAGATACGCAGTATTTT.

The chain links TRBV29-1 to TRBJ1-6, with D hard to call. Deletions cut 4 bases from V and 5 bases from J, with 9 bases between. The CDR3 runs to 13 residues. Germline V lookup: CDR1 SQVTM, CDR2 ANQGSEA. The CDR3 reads CSVAFQNNSPLHF. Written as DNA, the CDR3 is TGCAGCGTTGCCTTTCAGAATAATTCACCCCTCCACTTT. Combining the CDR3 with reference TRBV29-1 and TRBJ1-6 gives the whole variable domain SAVISQKPSRDICQRGTSLTIQCQVDSQVTMMFWYRQQPGQSLTLIATANQGSEATYESGFVIDKFPISRPNLTFSTLTVSNMSPEDSSIYLCSVAFQNNSPLHFGNGTRLTVT.

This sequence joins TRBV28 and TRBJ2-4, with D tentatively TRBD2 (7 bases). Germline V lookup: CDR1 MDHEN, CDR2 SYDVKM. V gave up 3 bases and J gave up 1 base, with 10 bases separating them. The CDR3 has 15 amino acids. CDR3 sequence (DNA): TGTGCCAGCAGTTTGGGGGGGCCGGCCAAAAACATTCAGTACTTC. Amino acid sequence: CASSLGGPAKNIQYF.

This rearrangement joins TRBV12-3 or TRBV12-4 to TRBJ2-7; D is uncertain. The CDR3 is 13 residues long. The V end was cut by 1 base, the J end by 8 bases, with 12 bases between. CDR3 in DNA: TGTGCCAGCAGTTTAGGGCGGAGCTCCAAGCAGTACTTC. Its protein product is CASSLGRSSKQYF.

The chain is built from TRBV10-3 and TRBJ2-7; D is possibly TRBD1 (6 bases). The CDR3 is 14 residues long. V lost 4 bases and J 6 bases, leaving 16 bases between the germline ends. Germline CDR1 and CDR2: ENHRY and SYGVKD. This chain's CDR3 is CAISGAQGVTEQYF. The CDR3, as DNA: TGTGCCATCAGTGGAGCACAGGGAGTAACCGAGCAGTACTTC.

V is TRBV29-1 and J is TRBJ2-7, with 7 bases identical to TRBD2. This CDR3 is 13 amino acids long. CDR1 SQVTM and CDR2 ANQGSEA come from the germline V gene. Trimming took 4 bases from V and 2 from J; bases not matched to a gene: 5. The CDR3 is CSVGGGQTYEQYF. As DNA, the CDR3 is TGCAGCGTTGGCGGGGGTCAAACCTACGAGCAGTACTTC.